What follows describes a single T cell receptor (beta chain). The library targeted TCRbeta and was prepared with unique molecular identifiers. A single record per CDR3 protein comes from TCRdb applying MiXCR to the PCR reads. Of hundreds of thousands of distinct CDR3 sequences listed, more than 20% are singletons. The sample originates from a study of T-cell reconstitution after alpha-beta-depleted transplantation in children. Germline CDR1 SGHDT, CDR2 YYEEEE. Trimming took 9 bases from V and 6 from J, leaving 15 bases between them. The CDR3 loop spans 12 amino acids. The chain joins TRBV5-6 to TRBJ1-1, with a weak D call TRBD1 (5 bases). Sequencing used PBMCs, mostly from graft donor cells, obtained 360 days after TCRalphabeta/CD19-depleted stem cell transplant. The TCR comes from a boy younger than two who had a stem cell transplant for acute myeloid leukemia, so the T cells may come from the graft donor. In DNA form, the CDR3 reads TGTGCCACAACCGCGGGGGGGGCTGAAGCTTTCTTT. Amino acids: CATTAGGAEAFF.